This T cell receptor (beta chain) stems from a study of cytomegalovirus exposure and HLA in healthy donors. To note about this clone: Its antigen is as yet unknown.

PCR amplification relied on 60 Vbeta primers (plus 13 Jbeta primers). The assay was immunoSEQ multiplex PCR, and TCRdb's table has in-frame clones only and misses some. This table holds tens of thousands of clones, roughly 80% found once. General observations from the study: An analysis that came later showed most CMV-associated TCR beta chains appearing HLA-restricted. Later work found that TCR association rates differed between HLA loci; DRB1 had the most and HLA-C the fewest.

Germline V gives CDR1 KGHSH, CDR2 LQKENI. CDR3 length: 12 amino acids. This clonotype was obtained from a man younger than 45 in good health and CMV-seropositive. The chain joins TRBV18 to TRBJ2-5, with TRBD1 identical over 7 bases. The assigned J gene may be wrong: the sequence end matches TRBJ2-7 better. Source material: PBMCs. Here the CDR3 DNA reads TGTGCCAGCTCACGTGGACAGGACGAGCAGTACTTC. As protein: CASSRGQDEQYF.